Below, 2 T cell receptor beta chains from the same sample are listed, as sequenced in a study of blood T cell repertoires in COVID-19. Using immunoSEQ multiplex PCR, the repertoire was profiled, and TCRdb retains in-frame clones only, with some absent. This sample has about 200,000 clones, with 70% to 90% found just once. The sample comprised peripheral blood. The receptors come from a man in his 60s with acute or convalescent COVID-19.

This clone has a single count. The J gene is TRBJ2-2, the V gene TRBV3-1 (or the pseudogene TRBV3-2); perhaps TRBD1 as D (8 bases). CDR1 is LGHDT and CDR2 is YNNKEL in the germline V gene (reference sequence). The V gene lost 6 bases and the J gene lost 6 bases, with 14 bases spanning the gap. This CDR3 is 14 amino acids long. CDR3 coding DNA: TGTGCCAGCAGGCGAACAGGGGGGGCCGGGGAGCTGTTTTTT. Amino acids: CASRRTGGAGELFF.

The V gene is TRBV15, the J gene TRBJ2-6; no clear D. V lost 0 bases and J 4 bases, leaving 7 bases between the germline ends. The length of the CDR3 is 15 residues. Germline CDR1 is LNHNV and CDR2 is YYDKDF (reference sequence). The CDR3 DNA is TGTGCCACCAGCAGAGATCCCTTCGGGGCCAACGTCCTGACTTTC. Protein product: CATSRDPFGANVLTF.